The clone carrying this T cell receptor (beta chain) was seen ten or more times. Used for diagnoses were clinical symptoms, serum thyroxine and TRAb, thyroid ultrasound and orbital computed tomography. Around 10 ml fresh peripheral blood yielded the PBMCs. After removal of 6 bases from V and 3 bases from J, the junction contained 5 bases not matched to a gene. The CDR3 loop spans 13 amino acids. This entry comes from a study of T cells in Graves' hyperthyroidism and ophthalmopathy. RNA transcripts served as the template for amplifying TCR beta CDR3 regions. Researchers ran a first-round RT-PCR on the TCR CDR3 using the HTBI primer set. TCRdb itself ran the multiplex PCR reads through MiXCR, one entry per CDR3 protein. Of 600,000 or so distinct CDR3 sequences in the sample, 14% were seen once.

This receptor was identified in a woman aged 18-29 years with Graves' ophthalmopathy. V usage is TRBV12-3 or TRBV12-4 and J usage is TRBJ2-7, with TRBD1 matching over 7 bases. The sample taken for sequencing was blood. The CDR3 protein is CASSSRQGYEQYF. CDR3 nucleotide sequence: TGTGCCAGCAGCTCAAGACAGGGCTACGAGCAGTACTTC.